Listed here is a single T cell receptor beta chain. This CDR3 has 15 amino acids. Germline loops: CDR1 SGDLS, CDR2 YYNGEE. The junction had 5 bases not matched to a gene; V was cut back by 0 bases and J by 10 bases. This sample was included in a study of blood T cell repertoires in COVID-19. Per the original methods: The authors estimated nucleated cell counts from reference gene primer amplification. Sequenced by immunoSEQ multiplex PCR; TCRdb stores in-frame clones only, minus some. Clone size and the V and J calls come from that table; the DNA yielded D and trimming. This sample has 250,000 or so clones, with roughly 89% found just once.

The receptor's source is a woman in her fifties or sixties with COVID-19, enrolled during active disease. The chain is built from TRBV9 and TRBJ1-6; 9 nucleotides match TRBD1. Sequencing was done on a sample of peripheral blood. CDR3 amino acids: CASSVAQGARSPLHF. CDR3 nucleotides: TGTGCCAGCAGCGTAGCACAGGGGGCGCGATCACCCCTCCACTTT.